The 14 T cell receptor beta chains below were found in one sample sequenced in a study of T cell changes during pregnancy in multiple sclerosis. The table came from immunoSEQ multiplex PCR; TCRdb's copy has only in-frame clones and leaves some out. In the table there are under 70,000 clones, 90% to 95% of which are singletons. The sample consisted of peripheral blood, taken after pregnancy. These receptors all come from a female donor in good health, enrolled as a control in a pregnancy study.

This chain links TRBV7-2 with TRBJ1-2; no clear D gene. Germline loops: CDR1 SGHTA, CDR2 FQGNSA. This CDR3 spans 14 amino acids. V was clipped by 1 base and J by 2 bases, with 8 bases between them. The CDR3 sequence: CASSLDSINYGYTF. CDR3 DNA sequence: TGTGCCAGCAGCTTAGACAGTATAAACTATGGCTACACCTTC. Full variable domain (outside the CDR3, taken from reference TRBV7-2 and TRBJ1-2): GAGVSQSPSNKVTEKGKDVELRCDPISGHTALYWYRQSLGQGLEFLIYFQGNSAPDKSGLPSDRFSAERTGGSVSTLTIQRTQQEDSAVYLCASSLDSINYGYTFGSGTRLTVV.

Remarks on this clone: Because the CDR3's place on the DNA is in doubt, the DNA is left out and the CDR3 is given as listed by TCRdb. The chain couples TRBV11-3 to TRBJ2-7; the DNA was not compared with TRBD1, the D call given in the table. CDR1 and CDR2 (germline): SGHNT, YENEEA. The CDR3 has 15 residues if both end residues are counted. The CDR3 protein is CASSSSPSARGEQYF.

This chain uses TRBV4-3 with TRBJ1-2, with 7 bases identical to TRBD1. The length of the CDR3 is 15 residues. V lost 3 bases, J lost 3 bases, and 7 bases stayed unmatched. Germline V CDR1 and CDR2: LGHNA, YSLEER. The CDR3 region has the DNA TGCGCCAGCAGCCACTCGAGGGGGCGCGACTATGGCTACACCTTC. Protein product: CASSHSRGRDYGYTF.

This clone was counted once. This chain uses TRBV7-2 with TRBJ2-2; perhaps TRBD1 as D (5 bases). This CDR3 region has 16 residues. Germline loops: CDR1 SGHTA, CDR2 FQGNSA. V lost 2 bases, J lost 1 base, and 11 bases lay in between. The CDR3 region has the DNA TGTGCCAGCAGCTTACAGGGCGGTAAGAACACCGGGGAGCTGTTTTTT. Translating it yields CASSLQGGKNTGELFF.

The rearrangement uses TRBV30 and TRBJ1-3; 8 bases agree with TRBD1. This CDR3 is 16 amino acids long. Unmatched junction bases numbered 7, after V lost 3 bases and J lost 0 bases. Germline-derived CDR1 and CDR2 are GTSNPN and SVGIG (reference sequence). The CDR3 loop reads CAWSAPDRVSGNTIYF. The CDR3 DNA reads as TGTGCCTGGAGCGCCCCGGACAGGGTCTCTGGAAACACCATATATTTT.

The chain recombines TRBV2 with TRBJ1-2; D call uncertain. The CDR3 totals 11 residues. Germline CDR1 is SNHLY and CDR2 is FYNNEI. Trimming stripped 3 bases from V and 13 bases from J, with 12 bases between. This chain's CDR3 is CASSELGEGTF. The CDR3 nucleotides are TGTGCCAGCAGTGAGCTGGGAGAAGGCACCTTC.

CDR3 sequence: CASSSVLSGANVLTF. In nucleotides, the CDR3 is TGTGCCAGCAGCTCAGTCCTCTCTGGGGCCAACGTCCTGACTTTC. This chain connects TRBV6-5 to TRBJ2-6; no definite D call. The CDR3 contains 15 residues. Germline V lookup: CDR1 MNHEY, CDR2 SVGAGI. The V end was cut by 6 bases, the J end by 0 bases, with 9 bases between.

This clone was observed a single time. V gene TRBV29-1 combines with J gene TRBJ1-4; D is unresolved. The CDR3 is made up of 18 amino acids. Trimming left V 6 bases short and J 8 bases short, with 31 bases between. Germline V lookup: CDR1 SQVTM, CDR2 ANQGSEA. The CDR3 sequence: CSVQGITPARAVKEKLFF. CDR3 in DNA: TGCAGCGTACAAGGAATAACCCCTGCACGAGCGGTGAAAGAAAAACTGTTTTTT. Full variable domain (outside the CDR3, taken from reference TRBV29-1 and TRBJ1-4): SAVISQKPSRDICQRGTSLTIQCQVDSQVTMMFWYRQQPGQSLTLIATANQGSEATYESGFVIDKFPISRPNLTFSTLTVSNMSPEDSSIYLCSVQGITPARAVKEKLFFGSGTQLSVL.

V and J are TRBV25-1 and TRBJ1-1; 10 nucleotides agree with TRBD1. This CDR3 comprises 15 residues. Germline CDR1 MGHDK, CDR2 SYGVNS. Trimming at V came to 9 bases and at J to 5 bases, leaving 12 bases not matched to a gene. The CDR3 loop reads CASSRRQGARTEAFF. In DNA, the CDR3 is TGTGCCAGTTCCCGACGACAGGGGGCGAGGACTGAAGCTTTCTTT. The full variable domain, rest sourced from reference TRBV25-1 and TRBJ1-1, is EADIYQTPRYLVIGTGKKITLECSQTMGHDKMYWYQQDPGMELHLIHYSYGVNSTEKGDLSSESTVSRIRTEHFPLTLESARPSHTSQYLCASSRRQGARTEAFFGQGTRLTVV.

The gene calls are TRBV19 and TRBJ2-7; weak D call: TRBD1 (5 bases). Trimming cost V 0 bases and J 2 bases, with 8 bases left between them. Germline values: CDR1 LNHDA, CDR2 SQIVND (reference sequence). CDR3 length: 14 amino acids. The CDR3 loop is CASSIEAGPYEQYF. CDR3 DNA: TGTGCCAGTAGTATAGAAGCAGGGCCCTACGAGCAGTACTTC.

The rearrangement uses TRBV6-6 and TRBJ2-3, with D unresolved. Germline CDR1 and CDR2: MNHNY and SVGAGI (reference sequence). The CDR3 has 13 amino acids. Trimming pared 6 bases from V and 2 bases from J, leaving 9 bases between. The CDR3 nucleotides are TGTGCCAGCAGCCCCTCCCCCACAGATACGCAGTATTTT. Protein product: CASSPSPTDTQYF.

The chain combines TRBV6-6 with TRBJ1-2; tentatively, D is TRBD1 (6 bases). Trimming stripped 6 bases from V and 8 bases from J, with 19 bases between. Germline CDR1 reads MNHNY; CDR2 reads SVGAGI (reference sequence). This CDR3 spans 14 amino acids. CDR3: CASRTTAGGDGYTF. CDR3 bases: TGTGCCAGCAGGACCACCGCGGGGGGCGACGGCTACACCTTC.

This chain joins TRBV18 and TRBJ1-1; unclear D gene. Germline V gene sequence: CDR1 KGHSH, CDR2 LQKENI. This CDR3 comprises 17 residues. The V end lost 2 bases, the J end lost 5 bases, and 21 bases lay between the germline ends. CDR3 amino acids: CASSPLEFSGKDTEAFF. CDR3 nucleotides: TGTGCCAGCTCACCATTGGAGTTTTCGGGGAAGGATACTGAAGCTTTCTTT.

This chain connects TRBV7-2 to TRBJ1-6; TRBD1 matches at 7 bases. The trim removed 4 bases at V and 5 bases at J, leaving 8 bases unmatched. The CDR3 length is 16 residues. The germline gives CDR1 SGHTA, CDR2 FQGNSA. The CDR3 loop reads CASSSNPTGNNSPLHF. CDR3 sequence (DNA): TGTGCCAGCAGCTCCAACCCGACAGGGAATAATTCACCCCTCCACTTT.